This entry lists 16 T cell receptor beta chains sequenced from one sample in a study of Ad26.COV2.S vaccination and SARS-CoV-2 variants. The table came from immunoSEQ multiplex PCR; TCRdb's copy has only in-frame clones and leaves some out. The sample shows 87,000 or so clones, more than 65% of them seen only once. The starting material was peripheral blood, obtained after recovery from COVID-19. The receptors stem from a human donor who had recovered from COVID-19.

This chain links TRBV12-3 or TRBV12-4 with TRBJ2-3; D is undetermined. Trimming pared 5 bases from V and 6 bases from J, leaving 12 bases between. The length of the CDR3 is 13 residues. In DNA, the CDR3 is TGTGCCAGCAGTCCGTTGGGTCGGGATACGCAGTATTTT. Encoded protein: CASSPLGRDTQYF.

Here the CDR3 DNA reads TGTGCCAGCAGTTTTCGTCCTACGGGAAATCAGCCCCAGCATTTT. Its protein product is CASSFRPTGNQPQHF. This sequence joins TRBV6-5 and TRBJ1-5; D is ambiguous. From germline, CDR1 is MNHEY and CDR2 SVGAGI. The CDR3 spans 15 residues. V lost 4 bases and J lost 4, with 14 bases in between.

This chain connects TRBV28 to TRBJ1-1, with D possibly TRBD1 on 6 matching bases. The CDR3 covers 14 residues. Trimming took off 4 bases at V and 6 bases at J, with 15 bases between the two ends. Germline CDR1 reads MDHEN; CDR2 reads SYDVKM. The CDR3 loop is CASSSYTGTAEAFF. In nucleotides, the CDR3 is TGTGCCAGCAGTTCCTACACAGGGACGGCTGAAGCTTTCTTT.

The V gene is TRBV28, the J gene TRBJ1-1; unclear D gene. Trimming pared 7 bases from V and 4 bases from J, leaving 7 bases between. Germline V gene sequence: CDR1 MDHEN, CDR2 SYDVKM. The CDR3 is 11 residues long. CDR3 amino acids: CASNRVTEAFF. CDR3 sequence (DNA): TGTGCCAGCAATAGGGTCACTGAAGCTTTCTTT.

The chain uses TRBV27 and TRBJ2-6; no clear D. CDR1 is MNHEY, CDR2 SMNVEV, per germline (reference sequence). The CDR3 is 13 amino acids. V dropped 0 bases and J dropped 4 bases, with 1 base sitting between them. CDR3 bases: TGTGCCAGCAGTTTATCCGGGGCCAACGTCCTGACTTTC. This sequence encodes CASSLSGANVLTF.

This chain uses TRBV7-2 with TRBJ2-3; D call uncertain. CDR3 length: 14 amino acids. CDR1 is SGHTA, CDR2 FQGNSA, per germline. V lost 2 bases and J 2 bases, leaving 8 bases between the germline ends. CDR3 sequence: CASSLMHLTDTQYF. CDR3 sequence (DNA): TGTGCCAGCAGCTTAATGCACCTCACAGATACGCAGTATTTT.

J is TRBJ2-7 and V is TRBV6-1; 10 bases agree with TRBD2. This CDR3 spans 18 amino acids. CDR1 MNHNS and CDR2 SASEGT come from the germline V gene. The V segment lost 4 bases and the J segment 6 bases; nucleotides outside the gene matches: 18. The CDR3 reads CASSGDSPFLAGAGEQYF. As DNA, the CDR3 is TGTGCCAGCAGTGGGGACAGTCCTTTTCTAGCGGGAGCCGGCGAGCAGTACTTC.

The chain joins TRBV28 to TRBJ1-5, with 8 bases lining up with TRBD1. CDR1 and CDR2 from the germline V gene are MDHEN and SYDVKM. The J segment lost 6 bases and the V segment lost 6 bases, leaving 4 bases of the junction unmatched. The length of the CDR3 is 13 residues. The CDR3 DNA reads TGTGCCAGCAGAGGTACAGGGGGTCAGCCCCAGCATTTT. Translating gives CASRGTGGQPQHF.

This clone appeared once. This chain joins TRBV3-1 (or the pseudogene TRBV3-2) and TRBJ2-7; D is ambiguous. This CDR3 has 14 amino acids. In germline, CDR1 is LGHDT, CDR2 YNNKEL (reference sequence). Between the trimmed V and J ends, which lost 4 bases and 2 bases, there was a span of 12 bases. CDR3 coding DNA: TGTGCCAGCAGCCTGAGGCTAGACACCTACGAGCAGTACTTC. Protein product: CASSLRLDTYEQYF.

V is TRBV12-3 or TRBV12-4 and J is TRBJ2-1, with D unclear. V lost 0 bases and J lost 6, with 3 bases in between. CDR3 length equals 12 residues. CDR3 residues: CASSLALNEQFF. For the CDR3, the DNA is TGTGCCAGCAGTTTAGCCCTCAATGAGCAGTTCTTC.

The genes are TRBV3-1 (or the pseudogene TRBV3-2) and TRBJ1-6, with D possibly matching TRBD1 (5 bases). Trimming left V 4 bases short and J 9 bases short, with 10 bases between. CDR1 is LGHDT and CDR2 is YNNKEL in the germline V gene (reference sequence). The CDR3 consists of 13 residues. The CDR3 loop is CASSPKRGSPLHF. The CDR3 nucleotides read TGTGCCAGCAGCCCCAAGAGGGGTTCACCCCTCCACTTT.

This clone was detected once. V usage is TRBV4-2 and J usage is TRBJ1-3, with D uncertain. Trimming removed 2 bases from V and 8 bases from J, with 10 bases in between. This CDR3 has 13 amino acids. Germline assignment: CDR1 LGHNA and CDR2 YNFKEQ. The CDR3 region is CASSQTGGDTIYF. The CDR3 DNA reads as TGTGCCAGCAGCCAAACGGGCGGGGACACCATATATTTT.

The V call is TRBV4-1, the J call TRBJ1-1; D ambiguous. Per germline, CDR1 MGHRA and CDR2 YSYEKL. The CDR3 sequence is 14 residues long. V lost 0 bases, J lost 1 base, and 6 bases lay in between. The CDR3 loop reads CASSQDRRNTEAFF. The CDR3 DNA reads TGCGCCAGCAGCCAAGATCGGAGGAACACTGAAGCTTTCTTT.

The rearrangement links TRBV12-5 to TRBJ1-1; TRBD1 matches at 7 bases. The ends lost 0 bases at V and 6 bases at J; junction bases unmatched: 22. The CDR3 sequence is 20 residues long. The germline gives CDR1 LGHNT, CDR2 FRNRAP. CDR3 nucleotide sequence: TGTGCTAGTGGTTTGGTACCTCGTTGGACAGGTCGGACCATCCACCCTGAAGCTTTCTTT. This translates into CASGLVPRWTGRTIHPEAFF.

About this clone itself: Other DNA variants within this sample encode the same CDR3. This chain connects TRBV6-5 to TRBJ2-3, with D hard to call. The germline gives CDR1 MNHEY, CDR2 SVGAGI. Trimming stripped 7 bases from V and 6 bases from J, with 11 bases between. The CDR3 sequence is 12 residues long. DNA of the CDR3: TGTGCCAGCACCCCCCCCACGGATACGCAGTATTTT. The encoded protein is CASTPPTDTQYF.

J is TRBJ2-7 and V is TRBV27; D gene uncertain. V was cut by 5 bases and J by 3 bases, with 5 bases left in between. Looked up from germline, CDR1 is MNHEY and CDR2 is SMNVEV (reference sequence). The CDR3 contains 11 residues. The CDR3 reads CASSHNYEQYF. CDR3 bases: TGTGCCAGCAGTCACAACTACGAGCAGTACTTC.